This TCR beta chain derives from a study of control samples from healthy donors and cancer patients (dated by TCRdb to 2020 to 2022). Only a few counts were recorded for this clone. The clone's antigen remains unknown. Qualities for individual bases were not recorded, and no much larger clone is one base off. The germline ends are 7 bases apart after V is trimmed by 5 bases and J by 0 bases. The CDR3 runs 14 amino acids, cysteine and phenylalanine included. Left in the record is the CDR3 DNA by itself, 42 bases read in frame from the first base. As encoded in the germline V gene (reference sequence), CDR1 is LNHDA while CDR2 is SQIVND. The library was obtained by the immunoSEQ multiplex PCR assay. The immuneACCESS repertoire file appears here via TCRdb, limited to in-frame rearrangements. These files lack a portion of the clones; in checked studies, under half of the deficit traces to unresolved V genes, and the cause of the others is not known. For this sample there are fewer than 130,000 clones; roughly 90% appear just once. Of the sample, roughly 3.5% is held by the ten largest clones.

The sequence was obtained from a woman aged 55-69 years with lung cancer. Specimen: PBMCs. The chain is made from TRBV19 and TRBJ1-4; the D gene is unclear. Here the CDR3 is given as CASSRTATNEKLFF. The sequenced DNA is TGTGCCAGTAGTCGGACCGCAACTAATGAAAAACTGTTTTTT.